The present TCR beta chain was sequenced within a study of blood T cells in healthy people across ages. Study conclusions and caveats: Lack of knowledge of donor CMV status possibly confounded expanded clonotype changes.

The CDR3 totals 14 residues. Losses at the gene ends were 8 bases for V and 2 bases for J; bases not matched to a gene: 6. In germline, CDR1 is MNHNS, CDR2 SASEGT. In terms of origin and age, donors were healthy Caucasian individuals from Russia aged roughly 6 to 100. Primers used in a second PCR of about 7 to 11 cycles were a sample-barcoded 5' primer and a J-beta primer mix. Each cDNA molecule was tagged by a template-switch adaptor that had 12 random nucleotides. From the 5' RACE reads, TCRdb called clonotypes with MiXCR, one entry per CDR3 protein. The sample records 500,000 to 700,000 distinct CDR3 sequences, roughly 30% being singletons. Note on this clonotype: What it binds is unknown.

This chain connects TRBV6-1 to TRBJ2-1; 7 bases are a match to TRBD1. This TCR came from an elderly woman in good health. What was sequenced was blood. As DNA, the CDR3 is TGTGCCAGCGGTTTCGACAGGGCCTACAATGAGCAGTTCTTC. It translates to CASGFDRAYNEQFF.